Reported below is one T cell receptor (beta chain). The read stops 3 residues short of the end of the CDR3; the missing end is completed from the germline J gene. Germline values: CDR1 SEHNR, CDR2 FQNEAQ (reference sequence). The CDR3 is made up of 14 amino acids. The data stem from a study of T cell clonality in common variable immunodeficiency. Equal genomic DNA amounts from CVID and control samples were sequenced. Sequenced by immunoSEQ multiplex PCR; TCRdb stores in-frame clones only, minus some. This sample comprises 25,000 to 35,000 clones, none seen once only. Most patients and controls had Caucasian heritage.

Material: peripheral blood mononuclear cells. The TCR originated in a person aged 18 to 75 in good health. The rearrangement joins TRBV7-9 to TRBJ2-2, with a weak D call TRBD1 (5 bases). CDR3 in amino acids: CASSSGQGSSPLFF. The covered CDR3 bases are TGTGCCAGCAGCTCCGGTCAGGGATCTTCACCG.